This TCR beta chain was retrieved from a study of PD-L1 blockade in urothelial cancer. CDR3 length equals 16 residues. Trimming took 0 bases from V and 3 from J, leaving 12 bases between them. The V gene's germline CDR1 is SGDLS and CDR2 YYNGEE. Sequenced by immunoSEQ multiplex PCR; TCRdb stores in-frame clones only, minus some. This sample has about 45,000 clones, with roughly 91% found just once. The receptor was derived from a woman aged 60-75 years with urothelial cancer. Sequenced here: PBMCs, sampled around atezolizumab (anti-PD-L1) treatment. The V and J genes are TRBV9 and TRBJ1-4, with a tentative D call TRBD1 (5 bases). The CDR3 DNA reads TGTGCCAGCAGCGTAGTTATGGGGCTCTCTAATGAAAAACTGTTTTTT. Translation: CASSVVMGLSNEKLFF.